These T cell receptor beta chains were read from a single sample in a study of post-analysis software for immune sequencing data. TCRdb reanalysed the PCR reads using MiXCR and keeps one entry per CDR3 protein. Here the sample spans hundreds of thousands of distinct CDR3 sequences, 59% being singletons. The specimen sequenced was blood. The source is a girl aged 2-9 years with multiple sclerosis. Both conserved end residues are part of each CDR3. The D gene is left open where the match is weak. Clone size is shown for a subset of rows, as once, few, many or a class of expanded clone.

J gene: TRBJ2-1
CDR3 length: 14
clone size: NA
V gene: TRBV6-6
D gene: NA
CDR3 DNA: TGTGCCAGCAGTTACGACCTTTTGTACAATGAGCAGTTCTTC
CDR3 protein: CASSYDLLYNEQFF

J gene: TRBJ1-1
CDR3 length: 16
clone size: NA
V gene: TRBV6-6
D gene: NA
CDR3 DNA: TGTGCCAGCAGTTCCCCAAACAGGGAGGGGAACACTGAAGCTTTCTTT
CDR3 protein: CASSSPNREGNTEAFF

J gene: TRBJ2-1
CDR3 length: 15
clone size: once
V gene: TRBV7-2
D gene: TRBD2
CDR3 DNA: TGTGCCAGCAGCTTATGGGGCGGGAGTAGTGATGAGCAGTTCTTC
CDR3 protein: CASSLWGGSSDEQFF

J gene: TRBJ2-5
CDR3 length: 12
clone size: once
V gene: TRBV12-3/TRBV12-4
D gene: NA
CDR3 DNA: TGTGCCAGCGGTGAGGGTCAAGAGACCCAGTACTTC
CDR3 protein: CASGEGQETQYF

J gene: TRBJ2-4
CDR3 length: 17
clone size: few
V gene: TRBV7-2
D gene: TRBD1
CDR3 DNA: TGTGCCAGCAGCCTGGGACAGGGACAACTAGCCAAAAACATTCAGTACTTC
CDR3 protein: CASSLGQGQLAKNIQYF

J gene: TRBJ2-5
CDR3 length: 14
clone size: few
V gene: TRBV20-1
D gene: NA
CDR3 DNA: TGCAGTGCTAGAGGACGGACACACCAAGAGACCCAGTACTTC
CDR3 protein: CSARGRTHQETQYF

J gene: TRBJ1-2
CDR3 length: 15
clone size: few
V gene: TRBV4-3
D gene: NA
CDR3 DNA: TGCGCCAGCAGCCAAGAGGGCCGGGGTAACTATGGCTACACCTTC
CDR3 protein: CASSQEGRGNYGYTF

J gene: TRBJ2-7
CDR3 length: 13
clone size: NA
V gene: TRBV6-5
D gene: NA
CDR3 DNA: TGTGCCAGCAGACGAAATGGGGGATACGAGCAGTACTTC
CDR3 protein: CASRRNGGYEQYF

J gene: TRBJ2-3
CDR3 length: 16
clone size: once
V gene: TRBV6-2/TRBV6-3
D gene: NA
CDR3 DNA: TGTGCCAGCAGTTACGACGACGGCGGGGGCACAGATACGCAGTATTTT
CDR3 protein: CASSYDDGGGTDTQYF

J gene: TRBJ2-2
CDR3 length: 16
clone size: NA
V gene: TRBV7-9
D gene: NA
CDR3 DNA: TGTGCCAGCAGCCCTAGGGGGGGCGCGAACACCGGGGAGCTGTTTTTT
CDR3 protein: CASSPRGGANTGELFF

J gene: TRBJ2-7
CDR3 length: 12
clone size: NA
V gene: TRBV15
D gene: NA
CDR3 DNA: TGTGCCACCAGCAGAGATTGGAACGAGCAGTACTTC
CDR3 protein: CATSRDWNEQYF

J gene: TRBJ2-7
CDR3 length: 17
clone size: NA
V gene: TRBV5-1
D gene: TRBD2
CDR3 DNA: TGCGCCAGCAGCTTGGAATCGGTGGTAGCGGGAGATTCCGAGCAGTACTTC
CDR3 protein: CASSLESVVAGDSEQYF

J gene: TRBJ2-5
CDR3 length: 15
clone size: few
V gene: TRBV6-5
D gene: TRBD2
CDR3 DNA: TGTGCCAGCAGTCCCGGGACTAGTTCGGCAGAGACCCAGTACTTC
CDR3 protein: CASSPGTSSAETQYF

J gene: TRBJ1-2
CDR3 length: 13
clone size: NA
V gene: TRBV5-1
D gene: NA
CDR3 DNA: TGCGCCAGCAGCTTTGAGGGGGACTATGGCTACACCTTC
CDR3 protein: CASSFEGDYGYTF

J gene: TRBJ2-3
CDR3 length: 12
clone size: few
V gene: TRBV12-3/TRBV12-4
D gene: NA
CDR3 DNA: TGTGCCAGCCTACCTAGGACAGATACGCAGTATTTT
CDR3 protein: CASLPRTDTQYF

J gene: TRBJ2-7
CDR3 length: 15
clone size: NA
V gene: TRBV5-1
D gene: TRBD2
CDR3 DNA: TGCGCCAGCAGCCCAGGGACTAGCGGGAGTTCCGAGCGGTACTTC
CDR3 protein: CASSPGTSGSSERYF

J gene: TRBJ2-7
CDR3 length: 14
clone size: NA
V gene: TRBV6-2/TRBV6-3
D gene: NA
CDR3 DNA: TGTGCCAGCAGCTTGGACTTGCCCTACAATGAGCAGTACTTC
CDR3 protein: CASSLDLPYNEQYF

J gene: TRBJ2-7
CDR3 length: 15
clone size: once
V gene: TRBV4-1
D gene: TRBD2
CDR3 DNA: TGCGCCAGCAGCCAAGGTGTGACTAGCCCAAACGAGCAGTACTTC
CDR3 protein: CASSQGVTSPNEQYF

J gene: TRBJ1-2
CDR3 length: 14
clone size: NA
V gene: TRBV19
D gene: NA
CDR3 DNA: TGTGCCAGTAGTATAGGCCCCGGGGAGTATGGCTACACCTTC
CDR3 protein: CASSIGPGEYGYTF

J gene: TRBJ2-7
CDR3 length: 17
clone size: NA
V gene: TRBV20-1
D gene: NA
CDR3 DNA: TGCAGTGCTAGGAGCGGCCGACAGGCCCGCAGCTCCTACGAGCAGTACTTC
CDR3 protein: CSARSGRQARSSYEQYF

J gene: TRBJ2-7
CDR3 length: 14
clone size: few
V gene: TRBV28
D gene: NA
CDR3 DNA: TGTGCCAGCAGTTTATCGCCGGATGTCACCGGGCAGTACTTC
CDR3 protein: CASSLSPDVTGQYF

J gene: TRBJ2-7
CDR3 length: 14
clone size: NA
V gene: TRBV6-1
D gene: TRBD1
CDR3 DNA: TGTGCCAGCAGTTCCGGGACAGGGGTTAGCGAGCAGTACTTC
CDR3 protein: CASSSGTGVSEQYF